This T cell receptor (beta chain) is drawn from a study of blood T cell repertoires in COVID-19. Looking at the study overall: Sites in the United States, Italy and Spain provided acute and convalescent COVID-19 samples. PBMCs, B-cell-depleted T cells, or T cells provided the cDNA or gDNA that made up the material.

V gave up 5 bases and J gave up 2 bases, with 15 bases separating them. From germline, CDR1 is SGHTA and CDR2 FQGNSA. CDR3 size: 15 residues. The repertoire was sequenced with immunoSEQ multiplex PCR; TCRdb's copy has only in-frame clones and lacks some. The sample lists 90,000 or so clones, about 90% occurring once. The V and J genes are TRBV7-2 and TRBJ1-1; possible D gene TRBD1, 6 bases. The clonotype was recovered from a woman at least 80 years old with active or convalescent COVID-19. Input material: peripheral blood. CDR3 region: CASSPGGGGNTEAFF. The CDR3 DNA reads TGTGCCAGCAGCCCGGGAGGGGGAGGTAACACTGAAGCTTTCTTT.